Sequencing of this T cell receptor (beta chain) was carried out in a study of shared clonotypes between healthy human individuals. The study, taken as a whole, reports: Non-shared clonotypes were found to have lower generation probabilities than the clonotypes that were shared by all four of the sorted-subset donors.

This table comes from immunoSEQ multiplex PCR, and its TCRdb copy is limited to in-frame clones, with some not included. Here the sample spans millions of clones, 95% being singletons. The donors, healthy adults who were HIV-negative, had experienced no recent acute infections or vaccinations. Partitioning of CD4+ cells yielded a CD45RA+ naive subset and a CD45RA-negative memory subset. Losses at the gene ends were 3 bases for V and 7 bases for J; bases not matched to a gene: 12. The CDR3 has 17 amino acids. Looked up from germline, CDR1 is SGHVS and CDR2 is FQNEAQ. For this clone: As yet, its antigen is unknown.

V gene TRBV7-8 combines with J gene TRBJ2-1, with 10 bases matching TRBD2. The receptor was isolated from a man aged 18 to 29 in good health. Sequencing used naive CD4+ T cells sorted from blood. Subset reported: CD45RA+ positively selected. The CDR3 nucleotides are TGTGCCAGCAGCTTCCCGAGAGCGGGAGGGTGGTTAAATGAGCAGTTCTTC. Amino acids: CASSFPRAGGWLNEQFF.